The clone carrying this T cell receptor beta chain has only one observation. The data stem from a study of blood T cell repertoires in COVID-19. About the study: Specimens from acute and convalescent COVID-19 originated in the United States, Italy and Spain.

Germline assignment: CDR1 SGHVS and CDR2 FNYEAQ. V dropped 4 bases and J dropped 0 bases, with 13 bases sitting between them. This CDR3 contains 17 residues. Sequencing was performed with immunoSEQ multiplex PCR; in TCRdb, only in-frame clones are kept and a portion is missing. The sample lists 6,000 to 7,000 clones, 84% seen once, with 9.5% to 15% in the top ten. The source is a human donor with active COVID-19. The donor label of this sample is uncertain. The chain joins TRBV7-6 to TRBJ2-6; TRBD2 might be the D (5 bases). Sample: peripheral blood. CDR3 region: CASSSKTGSSGANVLTF. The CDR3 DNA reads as TGTGCCAGCAGCTCCAAAACGGGGAGCTCTGGGGCCAACGTCCTGACTTTC.